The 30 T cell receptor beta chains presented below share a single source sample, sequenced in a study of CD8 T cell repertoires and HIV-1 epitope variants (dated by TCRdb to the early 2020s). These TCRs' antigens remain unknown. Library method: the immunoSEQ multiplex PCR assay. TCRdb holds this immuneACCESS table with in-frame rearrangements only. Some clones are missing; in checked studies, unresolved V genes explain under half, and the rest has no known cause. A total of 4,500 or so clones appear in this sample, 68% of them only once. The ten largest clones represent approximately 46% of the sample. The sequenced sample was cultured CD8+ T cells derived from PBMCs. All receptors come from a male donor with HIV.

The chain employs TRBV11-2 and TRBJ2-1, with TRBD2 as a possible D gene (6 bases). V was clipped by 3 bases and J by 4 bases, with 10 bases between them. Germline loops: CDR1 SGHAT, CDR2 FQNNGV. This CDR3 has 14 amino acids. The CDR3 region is CASSFRDSYNEQFF. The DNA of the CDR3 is TGTGCCAGCAGCTTTAGGGACTCGTACAATGAGCAGTTCTTC.

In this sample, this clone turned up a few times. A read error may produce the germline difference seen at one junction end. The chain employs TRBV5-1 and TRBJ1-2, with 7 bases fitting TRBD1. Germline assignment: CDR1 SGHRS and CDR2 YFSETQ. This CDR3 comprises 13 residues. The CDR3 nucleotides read TGCGCCAGCACCTTGGACAGGCCGTATGGCTACACCTTC. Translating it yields CASTLDRPYGYTF.

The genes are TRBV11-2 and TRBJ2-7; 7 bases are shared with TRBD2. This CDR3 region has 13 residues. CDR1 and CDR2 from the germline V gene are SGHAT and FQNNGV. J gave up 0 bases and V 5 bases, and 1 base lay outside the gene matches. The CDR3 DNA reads TGTGCCAGCAGCGCTAGCGGCTCCTACGAGCAGTACTTC. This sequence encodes CASSASGSYEQYF. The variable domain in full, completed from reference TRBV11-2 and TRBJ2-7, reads EAGVAQSPRYKIIEKRQSVAFWCNPISGHATLYWYQQILGQGPKLLIQFQNNGVVDDSQLPKDRFSAERLKGVDSTLKIQPAKLEDSAVYLCASSASGSYEQYFGPGTRLTVT.

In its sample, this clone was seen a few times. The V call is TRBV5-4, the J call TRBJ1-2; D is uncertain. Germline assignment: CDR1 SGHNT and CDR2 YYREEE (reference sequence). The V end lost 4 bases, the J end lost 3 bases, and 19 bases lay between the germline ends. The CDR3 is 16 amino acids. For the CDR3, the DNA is TGTGCCAGCAGCCCTTGGCCGGTAGAATTGGACTATGGCTACACCTTC. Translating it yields CASSPWPVELDYGYTF.

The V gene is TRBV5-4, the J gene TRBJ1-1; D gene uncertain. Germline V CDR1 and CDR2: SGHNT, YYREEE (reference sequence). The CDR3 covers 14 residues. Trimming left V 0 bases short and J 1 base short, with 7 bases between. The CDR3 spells CASSLDSGNTEAFF. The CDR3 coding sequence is TGTGCCAGCAGCTTGGACAGCGGGAACACTGAAGCTTTCTTT. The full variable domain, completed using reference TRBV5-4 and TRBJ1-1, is ETGVTQSPTHLIKTRGQQVTLRCSSQSGHNTVSWYQQALGQGPQFIFQYYREEENGRGNFPPRFSGLQFPNYSSELNVNALELDDSALYLCASSLDSGNTEAFFGQGTRLTVV.

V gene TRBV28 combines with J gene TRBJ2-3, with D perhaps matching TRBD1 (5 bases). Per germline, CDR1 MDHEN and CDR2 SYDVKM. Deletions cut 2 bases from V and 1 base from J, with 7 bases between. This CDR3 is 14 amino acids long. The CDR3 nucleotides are TGTGCCAGCAGTTTAGGGGCCCGCACAGATACGCAGTATTTT. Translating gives CASSLGARTDTQYF.

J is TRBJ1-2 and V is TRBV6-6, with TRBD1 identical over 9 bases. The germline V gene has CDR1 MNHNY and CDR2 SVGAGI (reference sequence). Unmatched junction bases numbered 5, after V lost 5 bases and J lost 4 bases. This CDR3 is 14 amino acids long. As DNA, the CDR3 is TGTGCCAGCAGTCAACAGGGGGCCTTCTATGGCTACACCTTC. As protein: CASSQQGAFYGYTF.

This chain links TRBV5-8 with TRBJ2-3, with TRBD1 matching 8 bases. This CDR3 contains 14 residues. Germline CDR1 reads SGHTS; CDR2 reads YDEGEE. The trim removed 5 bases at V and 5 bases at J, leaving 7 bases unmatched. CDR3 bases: TGTGCCAGCAGTCATGGACAGGGAGGAGATACGCAGTATTTT. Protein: CASSHGQGGDTQYF.

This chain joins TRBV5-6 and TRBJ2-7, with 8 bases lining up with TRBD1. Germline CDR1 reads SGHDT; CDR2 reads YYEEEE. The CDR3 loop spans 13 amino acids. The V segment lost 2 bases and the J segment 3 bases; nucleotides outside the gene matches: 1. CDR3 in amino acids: CASSLQGDYEQYF. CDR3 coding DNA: TGTGCCAGCAGCTTACAGGGGGACTACGAGCAGTACTTC.

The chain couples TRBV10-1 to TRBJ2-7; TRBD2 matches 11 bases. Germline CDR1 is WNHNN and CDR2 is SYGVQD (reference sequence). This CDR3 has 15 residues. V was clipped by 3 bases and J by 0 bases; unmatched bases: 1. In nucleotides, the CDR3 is TGCGCCAGCAGTGAACTAGCGGGAGTCTCCTACGAGCAGTACTTC. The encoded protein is CASSELAGVSYEQYF.

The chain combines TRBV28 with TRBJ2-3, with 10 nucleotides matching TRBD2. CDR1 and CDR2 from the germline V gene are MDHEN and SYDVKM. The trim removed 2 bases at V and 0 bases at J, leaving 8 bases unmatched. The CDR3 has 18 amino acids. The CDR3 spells CASSLLAGDYVSTDTQYF. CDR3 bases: TGTGCCAGCAGTTTACTAGCGGGGGATTACGTTAGCACAGATACGCAGTATTTT.

CDR3 in DNA: TGTGCCAGCAGTTTTAGCACGAACTATGGCTACACCTTC. It codes for CASSFSTNYGYTF. The V and J genes are TRBV28 and TRBJ1-2; the D is unclear. The germline V gene encodes CDR1 MDHEN and CDR2 SYDVKM. V gave up 3 bases and J gave up 2 bases, with 7 bases separating them. The CDR3 contains 13 residues.

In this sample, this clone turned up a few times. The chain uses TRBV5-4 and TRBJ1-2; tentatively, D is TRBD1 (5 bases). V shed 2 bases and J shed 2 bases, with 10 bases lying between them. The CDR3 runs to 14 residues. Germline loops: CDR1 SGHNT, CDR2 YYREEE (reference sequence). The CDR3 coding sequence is TGTGCCAGCAGCTTTCACGGGGGGAACTATGGCTACACCTTC. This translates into CASSFHGGNYGYTF.

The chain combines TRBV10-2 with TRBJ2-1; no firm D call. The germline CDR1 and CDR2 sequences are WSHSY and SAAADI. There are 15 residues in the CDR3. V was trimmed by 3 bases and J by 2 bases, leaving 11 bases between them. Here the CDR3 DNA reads TGCGCCAGCAGTGATGTAGCCTCACCCTACAATGAGCAGTTCTTC. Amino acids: CASSDVASPYNEQFF.

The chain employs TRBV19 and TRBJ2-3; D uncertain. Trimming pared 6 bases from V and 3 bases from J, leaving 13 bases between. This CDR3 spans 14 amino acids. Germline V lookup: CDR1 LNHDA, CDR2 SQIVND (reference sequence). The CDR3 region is CASRTVGGTDTQYF. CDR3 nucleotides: TGTGCCAGTAGGACTGTCGGTGGAACAGATACGCAGTATTTT.

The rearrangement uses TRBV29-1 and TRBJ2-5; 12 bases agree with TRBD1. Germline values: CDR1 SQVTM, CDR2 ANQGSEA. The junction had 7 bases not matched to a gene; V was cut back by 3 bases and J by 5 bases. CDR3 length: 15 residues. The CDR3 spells CSVEGDRGRRETQYF. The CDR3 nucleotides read TGCAGCGTTGAGGGGGACAGGGGGCGCCGGGAGACCCAGTACTTC.

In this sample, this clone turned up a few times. The CDR3 DNA follows: TGTGCCAGCAGTGAAACTAGCGGGGACCAGGATGAGCAGTTCTTC. Translation: CASSETSGDQDEQFF. The chain employs TRBV6-4 and TRBJ2-1; 10 bases are a match to TRBD2. The CDR3 runs 15 residues. The germline V gene has CDR1 MRHNA and CDR2 SNTAGT. Trimming cost V 3 bases and J 8 bases; bases outside gene matches: 7.

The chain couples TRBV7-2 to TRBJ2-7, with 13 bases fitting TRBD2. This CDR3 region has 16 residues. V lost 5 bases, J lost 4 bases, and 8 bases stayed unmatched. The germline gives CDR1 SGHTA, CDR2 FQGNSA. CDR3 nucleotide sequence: TGTGCCAGCAGCGCACCGGGACTAGCGGGACGGTACGAGCAGTACTTC. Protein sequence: CASSAPGLAGRYEQYF.

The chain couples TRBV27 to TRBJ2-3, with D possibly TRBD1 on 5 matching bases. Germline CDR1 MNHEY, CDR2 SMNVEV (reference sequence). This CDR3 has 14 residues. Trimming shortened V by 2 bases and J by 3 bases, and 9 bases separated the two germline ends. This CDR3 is CASSLGAGTDTQYF. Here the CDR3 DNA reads TGTGCCAGCAGTTTAGGGGCAGGGACAGATACGCAGTATTTT.

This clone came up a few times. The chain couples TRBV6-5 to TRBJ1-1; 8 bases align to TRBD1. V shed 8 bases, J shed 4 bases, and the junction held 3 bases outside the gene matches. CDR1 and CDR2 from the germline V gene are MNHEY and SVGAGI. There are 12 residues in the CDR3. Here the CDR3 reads CASGQGPTEAFF. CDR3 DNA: TGTGCCAGCGGACAGGGACCCACTGAAGCTTTCTTT.

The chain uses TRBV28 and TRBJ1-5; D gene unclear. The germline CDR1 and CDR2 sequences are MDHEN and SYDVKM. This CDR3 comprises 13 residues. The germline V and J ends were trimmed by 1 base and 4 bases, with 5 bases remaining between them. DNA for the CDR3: TGTGCCAGCAGTTTATCTGGGAATCAGCCCCAGCATTTT. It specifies CASSLSGNQPQHF.

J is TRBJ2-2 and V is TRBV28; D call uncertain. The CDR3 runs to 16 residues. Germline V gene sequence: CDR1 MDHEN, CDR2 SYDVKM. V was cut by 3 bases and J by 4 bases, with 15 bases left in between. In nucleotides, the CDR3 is TGTGCCAGCAGTTTGTGGGCGGAAGGGTCCACCGGGGAGCTGTTTTTT. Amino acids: CASSLWAEGSTGELFF.

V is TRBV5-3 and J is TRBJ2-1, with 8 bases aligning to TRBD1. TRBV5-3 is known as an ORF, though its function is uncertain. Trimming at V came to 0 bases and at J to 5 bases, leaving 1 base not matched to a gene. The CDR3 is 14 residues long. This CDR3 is CARSLGQGHNEQFF. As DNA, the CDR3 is TGTGCCAGAAGCTTGGGACAGGGGCACAATGAGCAGTTCTTC.

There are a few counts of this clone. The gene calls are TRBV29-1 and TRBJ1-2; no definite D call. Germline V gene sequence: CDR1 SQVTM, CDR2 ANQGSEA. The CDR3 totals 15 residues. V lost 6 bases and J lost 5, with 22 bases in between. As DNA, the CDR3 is TGCAGCGTAGCTACCACGGACGGGCTAGGGTATGGCTACACCTTC. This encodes CSVATTDGLGYGYTF.

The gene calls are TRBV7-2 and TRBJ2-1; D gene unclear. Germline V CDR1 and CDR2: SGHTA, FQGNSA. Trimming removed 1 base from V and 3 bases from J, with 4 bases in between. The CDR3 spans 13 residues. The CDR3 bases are TGTGCCAGCAGCTTAGTAGGCTACAATGAGCAGTTCTTC. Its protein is CASSLVGYNEQFF.

The CDR3 nucleotides read TGTGCCAGCAGCTTACCAGGGGGCAAGGATGAGCAGTTCTTC. Protein sequence: CASSLPGGKDEQFF. The V gene is TRBV7-2, the J gene TRBJ2-1; 8 bases are shared with TRBD1. Germline V gene lookup returns CDR1 SGHTA and CDR2 FQGNSA. The trim removed 2 bases at V and 8 bases at J, leaving 5 bases unmatched. The CDR3 runs 14 residues.

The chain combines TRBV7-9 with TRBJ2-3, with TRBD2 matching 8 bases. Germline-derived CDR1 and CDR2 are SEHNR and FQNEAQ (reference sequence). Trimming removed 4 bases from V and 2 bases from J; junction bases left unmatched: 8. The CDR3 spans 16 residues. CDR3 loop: CASSSTGGPTTDTQYF. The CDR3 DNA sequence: TGTGCCAGCAGCTCCACGGGGGGGCCTACCACAGATACGCAGTATTTT.

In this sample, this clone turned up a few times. CDR3 in DNA: TGTGCCAGCAGCTTGACAGGCACAGATACGCAGTATTTT. Its translation is CASSLTGTDTQYF. The chain combines TRBV5-6 with TRBJ2-3; D gene uncertain. Per germline, CDR1 SGHDT and CDR2 YYEEEE. V was shortened by 1 base and J by 1 base, with 4 bases between the two germline ends. The CDR3 is made up of 13 amino acids.

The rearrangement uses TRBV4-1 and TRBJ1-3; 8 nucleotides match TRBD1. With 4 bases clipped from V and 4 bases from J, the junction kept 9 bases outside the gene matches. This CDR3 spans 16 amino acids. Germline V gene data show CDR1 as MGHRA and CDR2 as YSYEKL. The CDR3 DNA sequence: TGCGCCAGCAGCCCGCCGTCGACAGGGGTAGGAAACACCATATATTTT. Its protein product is CASSPPSTGVGNTIYF.

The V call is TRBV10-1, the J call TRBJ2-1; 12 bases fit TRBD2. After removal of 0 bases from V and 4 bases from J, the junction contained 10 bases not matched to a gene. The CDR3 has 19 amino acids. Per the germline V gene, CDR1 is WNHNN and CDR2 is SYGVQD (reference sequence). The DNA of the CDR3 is TGCGCCAGCAGTGAGTCTATCCGACTAGCGGGAGTGGAATACAATGAGCAGTTCTTC. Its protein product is CASSESIRLAGVEYNEQFF.